These T cell receptor beta chains were read from a single sample in a study of PD-1 blockade in classical Hodgkin lymphoma. Clones were read by immunoSEQ multiplex PCR, and TCRdb kept only the in-frame ones, dropping some. This sample has 50,000 or so clones; around 90% occur once, and the top ten carry over 11%. The sample consisted of peripheral blood mononuclear cells (PBMCs), taken before the fourth cycle of nivolumab. Receptors originate from a human donor with classical Hodgkin lymphoma. Each CDR3 is given without its conserved first and last residue. The D gene is left open where the match is weak. Expanded clones are given a class, and other clones once, few, many or no size at all.

V	D	size	J	CDR3
TRBV5-4	.	.	TRBJ1-2	ASSLEDNRAFRGYT
TRBV5-1	TRBD2	.	TRBJ2-3	ASSPRLAGWGDTQY
TRBV5-1	.	few	TRBJ1-1	ASSLGQLMNTEAF
TRBV6-5	.	once	TRBJ1-2	ASRDSSYGYT
TRBV5-1	TRBD1	.	TRBJ2-2	ASSLAFTGGNTGELF
TRBV5-1	.	.	TRBJ2-7	ASSPQPSVSTPQY
TRBV19	.	.	TRBJ2-2	ASSPAGVRTGELF
TRBV7-8	.	.	TRBJ1-3	ASSPTGSSGNTIY
TRBV7-6	TRBD1	once	TRBJ1-5	ASSPFPQGVFNQPQH
TRBV7-6	TRBD2	.	TRBJ2-7	ASSEGLAGGGYEQY
TRBV19	TRBD1	.	TRBJ2-5	ASSFYQGAETQY
TRBV28	TRBD1	few	TRBJ1-2	ASSLFRDRNGYT
TRBV19	.	.	TRBJ1-3	ASTRWETGNTIY
TRBV18	.	.	TRBJ2-2	ASSPPGELF
TRBV28	.	once	TRBJ2-7	ASSSPPSPAIYEQY
TRBV19	.	.	TRBJ2-7	ASSIVGSHEQY
TRBV19	.	.	TRBJ2-6	ASSRTIWITTGANVLT
TRBV7-9	.	.	TRBJ2-3	ASSLLGADTQY
TRBV18	.	.	TRBJ2-4	ASSPVRIAKNIQY
TRBV5-4	.	once	TRBJ1-1	ASSKGPLDTEAF
TRBV9	.	.	TRBJ1-1	ASSPLSQGRATEAF
TRBV7-7	TRBD2	once	TRBJ2-7	ASSPFRGAGGLHEQY
TRBV15	.	.	TRBJ1-3	ATSVRNTIY
TRBV6-5	TRBD1	.	TRBJ1-1	ASSYSRTGGMVKAF
TRBV5-1	.	few	TRBJ2-6	ASSLAVGDYSGANVLT
TRBV28	.	.	TRBJ1-1	ASSLRDERENTEAF
TRBV27	.	.	TRBJ2-3	ASSFSGTMISDTQY
TRBV28	.	.	TRBJ2-3	ASSPPRGGTDTQY
TRBV19	TRBD1	.	TRBJ1-5	ATAIDRGASQPQH
TRBV6-5	.	once	TRBJ2-2	ASSPSNTGELF
TRBV4-1	.	once	TRBJ2-7	ASSQYEPGPPSYEQY
TRBV5-1	TRBD2	.	TRBJ2-3	ASSFALAGTTDTQY
TRBV19	.	.	TRBJ2-6	ASRVDSMASGANVLT
TRBV27	.	.	TRBJ1-4	ASSFAGGGTNEKLF
TRBV11-2	.	.	TRBJ1-1	ASSLVGFGAF
TRBV18	.	.	TRBJ1-5	ASSPGESQPQH
TRBV7-9	.	.	TRBJ1-6	ASSSVGLNSPLH
TRBV20-1	.	once	TRBJ1-1	SARVNTEAF
TRBV5-8	.	.	TRBJ2-5	ASRQGGFVQETQY
TRBV28	.	.	TRBJ1-5	ASSSGHLTNSNQPQH
TRBV5-1	TRBD1	.	TRBJ1-5	ASSPTGLRDQPQH
TRBV9	TRBD2	.	TRBJ2-1	ASSVGTSGQGEQF
TRBV30	.	.	TRBJ2-2	AFRQTNTGELF
TRBV7-9	.	.	TRBJ2-1	ASSPRRDGSLSSYNEQF